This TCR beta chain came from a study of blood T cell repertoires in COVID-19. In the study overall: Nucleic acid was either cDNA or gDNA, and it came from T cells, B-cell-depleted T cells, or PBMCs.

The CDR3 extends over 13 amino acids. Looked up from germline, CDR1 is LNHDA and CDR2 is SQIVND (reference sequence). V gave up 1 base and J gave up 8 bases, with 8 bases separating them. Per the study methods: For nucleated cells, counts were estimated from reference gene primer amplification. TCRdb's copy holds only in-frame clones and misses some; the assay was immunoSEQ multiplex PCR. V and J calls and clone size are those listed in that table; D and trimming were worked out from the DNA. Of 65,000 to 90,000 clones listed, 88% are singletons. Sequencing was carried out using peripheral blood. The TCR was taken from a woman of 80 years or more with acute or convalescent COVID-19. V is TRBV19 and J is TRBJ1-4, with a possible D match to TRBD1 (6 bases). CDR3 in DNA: TGTGCCAGTAGTATAGCCAGGGGCGAAAAACTGTTTTTT. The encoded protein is CASSIARGEKLFF.